These T cell receptor beta chains were read from a single sample in a study of early T cells in non-severe SARS-CoV-2 infection. Each CDR3 protein is one row after TCRdb ran MiXCR on the 5' RACE reads. The data show some 91,000 distinct CDR3 sequences, approximately 15% seen once. Sequenced material: whole blood. These receptors were taken from an adult who was a healthcare worker with PCR-confirmed SARS-CoV-2 infection or an uninfected control (not recorded which). CDR3s leave out the opening cysteine and the closing phenylalanine or tryptophan. Each record gives: clone size, V gene, J gene, CDR3 protein. Rows may omit the clone size; those that give it use once, few, many or a size class.

>once|TRBV30|TRBJ1-1
AWSPGGVNTEAF
>.|TRBV7-9|TRBJ2-3
ASSRGPRDTQY
>few|TRBV28|TRBJ1-6
ASSPVDGPLH
>few|TRBV4-2|TRBJ2-4
ASSQDRSGRVAKNIQY
>few|TRBV18|TRBJ1-2
ASSPAGEGYGYT
>few|TRBV28|TRBJ2-7
ASSSTGGDEQY
>.|TRBV9|TRBJ2-7
ASSVDPVGPEQY
>.|TRBV6-2/TRBV6-3|TRBJ2-5
ASTPGVVTQY
>.|TRBV20-1|TRBJ2-7
SATVAARPYEQY
>.|TRBV19|TRBJ2-7
AINPQILRKNTPYEQY
>.|TRBV4-1|TRBJ2-1
ASSQGLPKGRTNEQF
>.|TRBV7-9|TRBJ2-7
ASSADDWYEQY
>.|TRBV3-1|TRBJ2-3
ASSLSLAGTDTQY
>few|TRBV6-6|TRBJ2-5
ASRTRAGVGETQY
>few|TRBV28|TRBJ2-3
ASSLSAGEDTQY
>few|TRBV20-1|TRBJ1-5
SARDTAGRGNQPQH
>.|TRBV7-8|TRBJ2-2
ASSPRRAIFRELF
>few|TRBV28|TRBJ1-1
ASSYTEAF
>many|TRBV28|TRBJ2-7
ASSKRQSYEQY
>.|TRBV7-9|TRBJ2-7
ASSFPGPGYEQY
>.|TRBV29-1|TRBJ2-3
SVEGQLGDTQY
>.|TRBV18|TRBJ2-1
VSLPLAGDEQF
>few|TRBV5-6|TRBJ2-7
ASSLKAGGGDEQY
>few|TRBV28|TRBJ2-7
ASSSRIGTRETYEQY
>.|TRBV7-9|TRBJ2-4
ASSGGRTSKNIQY
>.|TRBV3-1|TRBJ2-7
ASSQVYLSGQY
>.|TRBV6-2/TRBV6-3|TRBJ2-5
ASSQGLGETQY
>.|TRBV27|TRBJ1-2
ASSSGTGRYGYT
>many|TRBV20-1|TRBJ1-1
SAPWNTEAF
>few|TRBV3-1|TRBJ2-7
ASSQGRLREQY
>many|TRBV15|TRBJ2-7
ATSRSGRNYEQY
>.|TRBV5-1|TRBJ2-7
ASSSRPGGYEQY
>few|TRBV3-1|TRBJ2-7
ASSQDQTRQY
>.|TRBV6-5|TRBJ2-3
ASRMGGGDTDTQY
>.|TRBV6-4|TRBJ2-6
ASSASGSSGANVLT
>.|TRBV15|TRBJ2-5
ATSRDLMAGAETQY
>many|TRBV6-2/TRBV6-3|TRBJ2-5
ASSSGGTQY
>.|TRBV14|TRBJ2-7
ASSQATGYEQY
>many|TRBV10-3|TRBJ2-1
AISESFWGEQF
>.|TRBV27|TRBJ1-1
ASSTGSRTEAF
>many|TRBV14|TRBJ2-3
ASQQGATQY
>.|TRBV6-6|TRBJ2-1
ASSSYTTQGHNEQF